Shown below are 15 T cell receptor beta chains from a single sample sequenced in a study of CD8 T cells in Susac syndrome. A quantity of 0.5 to 1 ug RNA underwent reverse transcription using random hexamers. MiXCR was run by TCRdb on the immunoSEQ multiplex PCR reads, yielding one entry per CDR3 protein. The table shows some 90,000 distinct CDR3 sequences, with 85% to 95% occurring only once. Specimen: CD8+ T cells from PBMCs. The receptors shown here come from a human donor in good health.

The chain employs TRBV9 and TRBJ1-2; tentative D call: TRBD1 (5 bases). The germline V gene has CDR1 SGDLS and CDR2 YYNGEE. CDR3 length: 14 residues. V lost 4 bases and J lost 7, with 17 bases in between. The chain's CDR3 is CASSPHRGGLGYTF. The CDR3 coding sequence is TGTGCCAGCAGCCCCCACCGGGGGGGTCTTGGCTACACCTTC.

The chain couples TRBV3-1 to TRBJ1-1, with 9 nucleotides matching TRBD1. V dropped 6 bases and J dropped 1; count of bases not matched to a gene: 3. This CDR3 has 14 amino acids. Germline loops: CDR1 LGHDT, CDR2 YNNKEL (reference sequence). Here the CDR3 reads CASSRQGGNTEAFF. The CDR3 coding sequence is TGTGCCAGCAGTCGACAGGGGGGGAACACTGAAGCTTTCTTT.

The genes are TRBV24-1 and TRBJ2-7; D call uncertain. The CDR3 runs 13 residues. V lost 2 bases to trimming and J lost 7 bases, with 11 bases between them. Germline-derived CDR1 and CDR2 are KGHDR and SFDVKD. This chain's CDR3 is CATSDSETQEQYF. The CDR3 DNA reads TGTGCCACCAGTGATTCCGAAACTCAGGAGCAGTACTTC.

This clonotype was found once. This chain joins TRBV19 and TRBJ1-5; no clear D gene. V lost 5 bases and J lost 5, with 10 bases in between. The CDR3 consists of 13 residues. Germline-derived CDR1 and CDR2 are LNHDA and SQIVND (reference sequence). The CDR3 is CASSFGVDQPQHF. The CDR3 DNA follows: TGTGCCAGTAGTTTTGGGGTTGATCAGCCCCAGCATTTT.

This clonotype was detected once. The genes are TRBV18 and TRBJ1-4; D gene ambiguous. The CDR3 length is 15 residues. Trimming cost V 3 bases and J 4 bases, with 12 bases left between them. From germline, CDR1 is KGHSH and CDR2 LQKENI. CDR3 bases: TGTGCCAGCTCACCGACGAGACTCGGTAATGAAAAACTGTTTTTT. This sequence encodes CASSPTRLGNEKLFF.

The rearrangement uses TRBV29-1 and TRBJ2-2; tentatively, D is TRBD1 or TRBD2 (5 bases each). The CDR3 consists of 12 residues. Germline CDR1 is SQVTM and CDR2 is ANQGSEA. With 3 bases removed from V and 6 bases from J, the gap between germline ends came to 8 bases. CDR3 sequence: CSVERGAGELFF. The CDR3 DNA is TGCAGCGTTGAGAGAGGGGCCGGGGAGCTGTTTTTT.

This clonotype has only one observation. The J gene is TRBJ2-1, the V gene TRBV29-1; D uncertain. V lost 1 base and J lost 7, with 8 bases in between. The length of the CDR3 is 12 residues. In germline, CDR1 is SQVTM, CDR2 ANQGSEA. CDR3 in amino acids: CSVEGKSNEQFF. DNA for the CDR3: TGCAGCGTTGAAGGTAAATCTAATGAGCAGTTCTTC.

This clonotype was observed once. The chain employs TRBV6-2 or TRBV6-3 and TRBJ2-7, with 7 bases lining up with TRBD1. The junction had 10 bases not matched to a gene; V was cut back by 4 bases and J by 1 base. Looked up from germline, CDR1 is MNHEY and CDR2 is SVGEGT. The CDR3 runs to 16 residues. The DNA for the CDR3 is TGTGCCAGCAGTTCAGTCGACAGGGAAGGGTCCTACGAGCAGTACTTC. As protein: CASSSVDREGSYEQYF.

A few counts support this clonotype. The gene calls are TRBV5-4 and TRBJ2-2, with 7 bases fitting TRBD1. This CDR3 spans 14 amino acids. Germline V gene data show CDR1 as SGHNT and CDR2 as YYREEE (reference sequence). The V and J ends lost 4 bases and 5 bases, in that order; junction bases with no gene match: 5. DNA for the CDR3: TGTGCCAGCAGCAAGGGGGCCTCTACCGGGGAGCTGTTTTTT. This translates into CASSKGASTGELFF. The whole variable domain, remainder taken from reference TRBV5-4 and TRBJ2-2, is ETGVTQSPTHLIKTRGQQVTLRCSSQSGHNTVSWYQQALGQGPQFIFQYYREEENGRGNFPPRFSGLQFPNYSSELNVNALELDDSALYLCASSKGASTGELFFGEGSRLTVL.

This clonotype showed up just once. The gene calls are TRBV3-1 and TRBJ1-2; tentatively, D is TRBD1 (6 bases). Germline lookup yields CDR1 LGHDT and CDR2 YNNKEL (reference sequence). Deletions cut 2 bases from V and 1 base from J, with 11 bases between. This CDR3 region has 15 residues. CDR3 coding DNA: TGTGCCAGCAGCCAAAACAGGGCGGGTAACTATGGCTACACCTTC. Translation: CASSQNRAGNYGYTF.

The chain uses TRBV29-1 and TRBJ2-1; D gene ambiguous. CDR1 and CDR2 from the germline V gene are SQVTM and ANQGSEA. V gave up 0 bases and J gave up 3 bases, with 3 bases separating them. The length of the CDR3 is 12 residues. CDR3 residues: CSVEDRYNEQFF. CDR3 nucleotides: TGCAGCGTTGAAGACCGCTACAATGAGCAGTTCTTC.

The chain carries TRBV29-1 and TRBJ1-2; 7 positions match TRBD1. Trimming cost V 6 bases and J 4 bases; bases outside gene matches: 8. The CDR3 contains 13 residues. The germline gives CDR1 SQVTM, CDR2 ANQGSEA. This CDR3 reads CSVDHRGAYGYTF. The CDR3 nucleotides read TGCAGCGTGGACCACAGGGGCGCCTATGGCTACACCTTC.

This rearrangement joins TRBV2 to TRBJ2-5, with 8 bases that match TRBD2. The CDR3 length is 13 residues. CDR1 and CDR2 (germline): SNHLY, FYNNEI. The junction had 5 bases not matched to a gene; V was cut back by 6 bases and J by 5 bases. This CDR3 reads CASRDREGETQYF. In DNA, the CDR3 is TGTGCCAGCAGAGACCGGGAGGGGGAGACCCAGTACTTC.

This chain links TRBV6-6 with TRBJ1-4; possible D gene TRBD1, 5 bases. Germline CDR1 and CDR2: MNHNY and SVGAGI (reference sequence). This CDR3 has 16 residues. Trimming cost V 4 bases and J 2 bases, with 14 bases left between them. The chain's CDR3 is CASSSGAGGTNEKLFF. The CDR3 bases are TGTGCCAGCAGTTCCGGGGCCGGCGGGACTAATGAAAAACTGTTTTTT.

CDR3 amino acids: CSARDYPSPEQYF. CDR3 bases: TGCAGTGCTAGGGACTACCCCTCGCCCGAGCAGTACTTC. The chain carries TRBV20-1 and TRBJ2-7; the D gene is possibly TRBD2 (6 bases). V lost 3 bases and J 6 bases, leaving 15 bases between the germline ends. Germline V gives CDR1 DFQATT, CDR2 SNEGSKA (reference sequence). This CDR3 is built from 13 residues.